A single sample is the source of the 18 T cell receptor beta chains below, sequenced in a study of pediatric ulcerative colitis. During colonoscopy, one to two rectal pinch biopsies were collected. TCRdb keeps only in-frame clones here, not all; method: immunoSEQ multiplex PCR. This table holds some 50,000 clones, around 76% found once. Sequenced sample: gut tissue. All receptors derive from a girl aged 5-17 years with moderate ulcerative colitis.

The gene calls are TRBV28 and TRBJ2-2, with TRBD2 identical over 8 bases. The CDR3 runs 14 residues. CDR1 is MDHEN and CDR2 is SYDVKM in the germline V gene. Trimming at V came to 8 bases and at J to 7 bases, leaving 9 bases not matched to a gene. The CDR3 loop is CASAGGRRVGELFF. In DNA form, the CDR3 reads TGTGCCAGCGCGGGCGGGAGGAGGGTCGGGGAGCTGTTTTTT. Using reference TRBV28 and TRBJ2-2 for the parts outside the CDR3, the full variable domain is DVKVTQSSRYLVKRTGEKVFLECVQDMDHENMFWYRQDPGLGLRLIYFSYDVKMKEKGDIPEGYSVSREKKERFSLILESASTNQTSMYLCASAGGRRVGELFFGEGSRLTVL.

The chain joins TRBV13 to TRBJ2-3; D gene unclear. The CDR3 consists of 11 residues. The germline V gene has CDR1 PRHDT and CDR2 FYEKMQ (reference sequence). V shed 3 bases and J shed 6 bases, with 4 bases lying between them. CDR3 loop: CASSFDDTQYF. The CDR3 DNA reads TGTGCCAGCAGCTTCGATGATACGCAGTATTTT. Full variable domain (rest looked up from reference TRBV13 and TRBJ2-3): AAGVIQSPRHLIKEKRETATLKCYPIPRHDTVYWYQQGPGQDPQFLISFYEKMQSDKGSIPDRFSAQQFSDYHSELNMSSLELGDSALYFCASSFDDTQYFGPGTRLTVL.

The genes are TRBV2 and TRBJ1-4, with unresolved D. This CDR3 is 17 amino acids long. V lost 2 bases and J 0 bases, leaving 13 bases between the germline ends. Germline V gene data show CDR1 as SNHLY and CDR2 as FYNNEI. The CDR3 coding sequence is TGTGCCAGCAGTGAATCTCTGCCGGGCTCAACTAATGAAAAACTGTTTTTT. As protein: CASSESLPGSTNEKLFF.

CDR3 in amino acids: CAWSLAGAPETQYF. For the CDR3, the DNA is TGTGCCTGGAGTCTAGCGGGGGCCCCGGAGACCCAGTACTTC. The V and J genes are TRBV30 and TRBJ2-5; TRBD2 aligns across 10 bases. Germline V gene sequence: CDR1 GTSNPN, CDR2 SVGIG (reference sequence). This CDR3 spans 14 amino acids. J lost 5 bases, V lost 2 bases, and 5 bases had no gene match.

The chain recombines TRBV5-4 with TRBJ2-7; the D is unclear. The CDR3 is 14 residues long. In germline, CDR1 is SGHNT, CDR2 YYREEE (reference sequence). V gave up 4 bases and J gave up 0 bases, with 11 bases separating them. CDR3: CASSPDLSSYEQYF. CDR3 nucleotides: TGTGCCAGCAGCCCTGACCTCAGCTCCTACGAGCAGTACTTC.

The chain has TRBV5-1 and TRBJ1-1; TRBD1 agrees at 11 bases. V lost 3 bases, J lost 5 bases, and 6 bases stayed unmatched. Looked up from germline, CDR1 is SGHRS and CDR2 is YFSETQ. There are 15 residues in the CDR3. CDR3 nucleotide sequence: TGCGCCAGCAGCTCAGGACAGGGGGCCTATACTGAAGCTTTCTTT. Its protein product is CASSSGQGAYTEAFF.

The chain employs TRBV4-1 and TRBJ1-5; no firm D call. The germline V and J ends were trimmed by 0 bases and 5 bases, with 11 bases remaining between them. The germline V gene encodes CDR1 MGHRA and CDR2 YSYEKL. The CDR3 spans 15 residues. Here the CDR3 DNA reads TGCGCCAGCAGCCAAGATAAAGGGTTTTATCAGCCCCAGCATTTT. Encoded protein: CASSQDKGFYQPQHF.

V is TRBV14 and J is TRBJ1-1, with D possibly TRBD1 on 5 matching bases. V lost 0 bases, J lost 0 bases, and 11 bases lay in between. The CDR3 totals 16 residues. Looked up from germline, CDR1 is SGHDN and CDR2 is FVKESK. In DNA, the CDR3 is TGTGCCAGCAGCCAAGATATGGGGGTGGTGAACACTGAAGCTTTCTTT. Residues: CASSQDMGVVNTEAFF.

The rearrangement uses TRBV25-1 and TRBJ1-1; D is undetermined. The V end was cut by 2 bases, the J end by 11 bases, with 18 bases between. Germline lookup yields CDR1 MGHDK and CDR2 SYGVNS. The length of the CDR3 is 14 residues. CDR3 residues: CASSETGSNGEAFF. The CDR3 DNA sequence: TGTGCCAGCAGTGAAACTGGTTCGAACGGAGAGGCTTTCTTT.

The CDR3 nucleotides are TGTGCCACCAGCAGATTGCCCGGGACTTCCTTTGGGACTGGAAACACCATATATTTT. Protein: CATSRLPGTSFGTGNTIYF. The chain uses TRBV15 and TRBJ1-3; tentative D call: TRBD1 (5 bases). Germline loops: CDR1 LNHNV, CDR2 YYDKDF (reference sequence). The V end was cut by 2 bases, the J end by 2 bases, with 22 bases between. The CDR3 length is 19 residues.

The chain joins TRBV5-1 to TRBJ2-3, with a tentative D call TRBD2 (5 bases). The CDR3 spans 15 residues. The V end lost 2 bases, the J end lost 0 bases, and 10 bases lay between the germline ends. Germline lookup yields CDR1 SGHRS and CDR2 YFSETQ. CDR3 DNA: TGCGCCAGCAGCTTACTAGATGTAAGCACAGATACGCAGTATTTT. It specifies CASSLLDVSTDTQYF. The complete variable domain, with remaining parts taken from reference TRBV5-1 and TRBJ2-3, reads KAGVTQTPRYLIKTRGQQVTLSCSPISGHRSVSWYQQTPGQGLQFLFEYFSETQRNKGNFPGRFSGRQFSNSRSEMNVSTLELGDSALYLCASSLLDVSTDTQYFGPGTRLTVL.

The gene calls are TRBV10-3 and TRBJ2-7, with D unresolved. This CDR3 is built from 14 residues. Per the germline V gene, CDR1 is ENHRY and CDR2 is SYGVKD. Between the trimmed V and J ends, which lost 3 bases and 0 bases, there was a span of 9 bases. CDR3 sequence reads: CAISELSASYEQYF. CDR3 nucleotides: TGTGCCATCAGTGAATTGTCTGCCTCCTACGAGCAGTACTTC.

The V gene is TRBV29-1, the J gene TRBJ2-3, with 9 positions matching TRBD2. CDR3 size: 14 residues. CDR1 is SQVTM, CDR2 ANQGSEA, per germline. V gave up 8 bases and J gave up 1 base; unmatched junction bases: 7. CDR3 region: CSSSTSGGTDTQYF. The CDR3 DNA reads TGCAGCTCCTCGACTAGCGGTGGCACAGATACGCAGTATTTT.

This clone came up a few times. J is TRBJ2-7 and V is TRBV5-5; 10 nucleotides agree with TRBD1. Germline V gene lookup returns CDR1 SGHKS and CDR2 YYEKEE (reference sequence). The V gene end was trimmed by 0 bases and the J gene end by 5 bases; junction bases not matched to a gene: 8. This CDR3 has 16 residues. CDR3 in amino acids: CASSLGDRGFYDEQYF. The CDR3 nucleotides are TGTGCCAGCAGCTTGGGGGACAGGGGTTTTTACGACGAGCAGTACTTC.

This clone was observed a single time. V gene TRBV11-2 combines with J gene TRBJ2-3; 9 bases agree with TRBD2. The CDR3 sequence is 15 residues long. V was pared by 5 bases and J by 1 base, with 4 bases of the junction left unmatched. CDR1 is SGHAT, CDR2 FQNNGV, per germline. CDR3 DNA sequence: TGTGCCAGCAGCCATTTAGCGGGAGGCACAGATACGCAGTATTTT. It translates to CASSHLAGGTDTQYF.

The rearrangement uses TRBV15 and TRBJ2-5, with D possibly matching TRBD1 (5 bases). V was cut by 0 bases and J by 5 bases, with 7 bases left in between. This CDR3 spans 13 amino acids. The germline V gene encodes CDR1 LNHNV and CDR2 YYDKDF (reference sequence). The CDR3 region is CATSRDPGETQYF. The CDR3 nucleotides read TGTGCCACCAGCAGAGATCCAGGGGAGACCCAGTACTTC.

J is TRBJ1-2 and V is TRBV6-6; 8 nucleotides match TRBD1. The CDR3 loop spans 12 amino acids. The ends lost 11 bases at V and 8 bases at J; junction bases unmatched: 10. The germline V gene has CDR1 MNHNY and CDR2 SVGAGI (reference sequence). The CDR3 nucleotides are TGTGCCGGGAAGGACAGGGTCGGAGGCTACACCTTC. Translated: CAGKDRVGGYTF.

The chain has TRBV30 and TRBJ1-4, with no clear D. This CDR3 has 15 amino acids. The germline V gene encodes CDR1 GTSNPN and CDR2 SVGIG (reference sequence). Trimming removed 5 bases from V and 6 bases from J, with 19 bases in between. The CDR3 loop reads CAWDIGSWEDEKLFF. CDR3 nucleotide sequence: TGTGCCTGGGACATTGGGAGTTGGGAGGATGAAAAACTGTTTTTT.